Listed here are 6 T cell receptor beta chains from one sample, sequenced in a study of regulatory T cells in long-lasting Graves disease. Through Arm-PCR of CDR3 regions and iRepertoire HTBI primers, TCR beta libraries were built. TCRdb called the multiplex PCR reads again in MiXCR, with one record for every CDR3 protein. The data contain just over 600,000 distinct CDR3 sequences, 15% to 20% of them seen just once; the ten biggest clones take up roughly 18%. Time point noted: newly diagnosed GD, antithyroid drugs for less than 3 months. PBMCs provided the RNA from which the TCR library was made. Separately, the same data were catalogued under a study of T cells in Graves' hyperthyroidism and ophthalmopathy.

This specimen consisted of peripheral blood mononuclear cells (PBMCs), obtained at new diagnosis, from a patient treated with antithyroid drugs. All receptors come from a woman in her twenties or thirties with Graves disease.

This rearrangement joins TRBV29-1 to TRBJ2-1; 7 bases align to TRBD1. V shed 3 bases, J shed 7 bases, and the junction held 6 bases outside the gene matches. This CDR3 is built from 13 residues. The V gene's germline CDR1 is SQVTM and CDR2 ANQGSEA. CDR3 DNA sequence: TGCAGCGTTGAGTTGGCAGGGGGAAATGAGCAGTTCTTC. It codes for CSVELAGGNEQFF.

Remarks on this clonotype: A much larger clone differs by one base, so this may be a read error. This chain joins TRBV6-5 and TRBJ2-2; D is ambiguous. Trimming stripped 0 bases from V and 3 bases from J, with 5 bases between. The CDR3 consists of 14 residues. Germline CDR1 reads MNHEY; CDR2 reads SVGAGI. The CDR3 DNA reads TGTGCCAGCAGTTACTCGAAGGACACCGGGGAGCTGTTTTTT. This encodes CASSYSKDTGELFF.

Many counts were recorded for this clonotype. This rearrangement joins TRBV18 to TRBJ2-7; 8 nucleotides match TRBD2. There are 16 residues in the CDR3. The V gene's germline CDR1 is KGHSH and CDR2 LQKENI. V was clipped by 2 bases and J by 7 bases; unmatched bases: 13. CDR3 residues: CASSPIPPAGVGEQYF. CDR3 sequence (DNA): TGTGCCAGCTCACCAATCCCCCCAGCGGGAGTGGGTGAGCAGTACTTC. Combining the CDR3 with reference TRBV18 and TRBJ2-7 gives the whole variable domain NAGVMQNPRHLVRRRGQEARLRCSPMKGHSHVYWYRQLPEEGLKFMVYLQKENIIDESGMPKERFSAEFPKEGPSILRIQQVVRGDSAAYFCASSPIPPAGVGEQYFGPGTRLTVT.

The chain uses TRBV19 and TRBJ1-5; D gene uncertain. This CDR3 is 15 amino acids long. V dropped 4 bases and J dropped 5 bases, with 15 bases sitting between them. The V gene's germline CDR1 is LNHDA and CDR2 SQIVND (reference sequence). The CDR3 loop reads CASSNIKGQDQPQHF. CDR3 in DNA: TGTGCCAGTAGTAACATCAAAGGTCAGGATCAGCCCCAGCATTTT.

This clonotype came up many times. The chain is built from TRBV27 and TRBJ2-3; D not resolved. CDR3 length: 12 residues. In germline, CDR1 is MNHEY, CDR2 SMNVEV (reference sequence). V shed 5 bases and J shed 6 bases, with 9 bases lying between them. CDR3 residues: CASSTRTDTQYF. CDR3 bases: TGTGCCAGCAGTACAAGGACCGATACGCAGTATTTT.

Written as DNA, the CDR3 is TGCAGTGCTAGAGATCCCAGCGGACACGAGAATGAGCAGTTCTTC. It translates to CSARDPSGHENEQFF. The chain uses TRBV20-1 and TRBJ2-1; either TRBD1 or TRBD2 may supply D (5 bases each). The length of the CDR3 is 15 residues. The V end lost 0 bases, the J end lost 7 bases, and 16 bases lay between the germline ends. Germline V CDR1 and CDR2: DFQATT, SNEGSKA (reference sequence).